These 14 T cell receptor beta chains were sequenced from one sample in a study of shared clonotypes between healthy human individuals. TCRdb's copy holds only in-frame clones and misses some; the assay was immunoSEQ multiplex PCR. The top ten hold around 0.4% of the sample, which has fewer than 3 million clones, roughly 92% seen once. Source material: naive CD4+ T cells from PBMCs. Regarding subset: CD45RA+ positively selected. The receptor source for this set is a man aged 18 to 29 in good health. Some clones in this sample may be carry-over from other donors' samples.

The CDR3 DNA sequence: TGTGCCAGCAGTTTTTTCAACTATGGCTACACCTTC. It yields the protein CASSFFNYGYTF. V and J are TRBV28 and TRBJ1-2; the D is unclear. The CDR3 length is 12 residues. V was clipped by 3 bases and J by 2 bases, with 4 bases between them. Germline assignment: CDR1 MDHEN and CDR2 SYDVKM.

The CDR3 reads CASSLDPRLYGYTF. The CDR3 region has the DNA TGTGCCAGCAGTTTAGATCCACGACTTTATGGCTACACCTTC. The gene calls are TRBV27 and TRBJ1-2; the D is unclear. This CDR3 contains 14 residues. V lost 2 bases, J lost 5 bases, and 12 bases lay in between. Germline V gives CDR1 MNHEY, CDR2 SMNVEV (reference sequence).

This CDR3 reads CASSPRRAGGSFQETQYF. For the CDR3, the DNA is TGCGCCAGCAGCCCCCGCCGAGCGGGAGGGTCCTTTCAAGAGACCCAGTACTTC. The chain recombines TRBV4-3 with TRBJ2-5; 10 bases align to TRBD2. The CDR3 runs to 18 residues. V trimming: 4 bases; J trimming: 2 bases; junction bases outside the gene matches: 13. Germline CDR1 reads LGHNA; CDR2 reads YSLEER.

The chain carries TRBV7-3 and TRBJ2-7; D might be TRBD1 or TRBD2, each matching 5 bases. The CDR3 runs to 15 residues. Germline loops: CDR1 SGHTA, CDR2 FQGTGA. Trimming pared 2 bases from V and 3 bases from J, leaving 14 bases between. CDR3 bases: TGTGCCAGCAGCTTATCCAGGGAGACGAACTACGAGCAGTACTTC. Its protein is CASSLSRETNYEQYF.

The rearrangement uses TRBV6-1 and TRBJ1-5; D not certain. The CDR3 loop spans 15 amino acids. CDR1 and CDR2 from the germline V gene are MNHNS and SASEGT. V was pared by 7 bases and J by 7 bases, with 20 bases between. CDR3 nucleotide sequence: TGTGCCAGCAACTCCCCCCAGCGAGGTAGGCAGCCCCAGCATTTT. Translation gives CASNSPQRGRQPQHF.

The chain links TRBV15 to TRBJ1-2; 8 positions agree with TRBD1. This CDR3 has 13 amino acids. V shed 5 bases and J 6 bases; nucleotides not matched to a gene: 5. Germline V lookup: CDR1 LNHNV, CDR2 YYDKDF (reference sequence). CDR3 amino acids: CATSARTGHGYTF. The DNA for the CDR3 is TGTGCCACCAGCGCCCGGACAGGGCATGGCTACACCTTC.

J is TRBJ2-3 and V is TRBV4-1; 9 nucleotides line up with TRBD1. This CDR3 is built from 15 residues. CDR1 and CDR2 (germline): MGHRA, YSYEKL. V gave up 4 bases and J gave up 2 bases; unmatched junction bases: 4. The CDR3 sequence is CASSRRTGDTDTQYF. Written as DNA, the CDR3 is TGCGCCAGCAGCCGACGGACAGGGGACACAGATACGCAGTATTTT.

Concerning this clone itself: In the same sample, other DNA sequences code for this CDR3. This chain links TRBV6-5 with TRBJ2-3; no firm D call. CDR3 length: 13 residues. The germline V gene encodes CDR1 MNHEY and CDR2 SVGAGI. V lost 2 bases to trimming and J lost 1 base, with 4 bases between them. This CDR3 is CASSYAGTDTQYF. The DNA for the CDR3 is TGTGCCAGCAGTTACGCGGGCACAGATACGCAGTATTTT.

In its sample, this clone was seen once. This chain uses TRBV27 with TRBJ2-4; 7 bases align to TRBD1. V lost 8 bases to trimming and J lost 0 bases; unmatched junction nucleotides: 7. Germline CDR1 is MNHEY and CDR2 is SMNVEV (reference sequence). This CDR3 has 15 residues. CDR3: CASGRTGLAKNIQYF. CDR3 nucleotide sequence: TGTGCCAGCGGACGGACAGGCTTAGCCAAAAACATTCAGTACTTC.

The chain employs TRBV14 and TRBJ2-7; 14 positions agree with TRBD2. Unmatched junction bases numbered 6, after V lost 4 bases and J lost 1 base. The CDR3 loop spans 17 amino acids. The germline CDR1 and CDR2 sequences are SGHDN and FVKESK. The CDR3 here is CASSPLGLAGGSYEQYF. CDR3 nucleotide sequence: TGTGCCAGCAGCCCGCTAGGACTAGCGGGAGGATCCTACGAGCAGTACTTC.

Concerning this clone itself: This specimen includes other DNA sequences encoding the same CDR3. This chain joins TRBV20-1 and TRBJ2-5; no clear D. Germline V gives CDR1 DFQATT, CDR2 SNEGSKA (reference sequence). V lost 6 bases to trimming and J lost 2 bases, with 1 base between them. The CDR3 sequence is 9 residues long. CDR3: CSAQETQYF. Here the CDR3 DNA reads TGCAGTGCACAAGAGACCCAGTACTTC.

The chain employs TRBV6-5 and TRBJ2-7; 7 nucleotides align to TRBD2. The germline V gene has CDR1 MNHEY and CDR2 SVGAGI. Unmatched junction bases numbered 10, after V lost 7 bases and J lost 4 bases. The length of the CDR3 is 14 residues. In DNA form, the CDR3 reads TGTGCCAGCAAGGGCGGCGGGAGCGAATACGAGCAGTACTTC. Its translation is CASKGGGSEYEQYF.

Concerning this clone itself: The sample has other DNA sequences that encode this CDR3 too. The chain combines TRBV2 with TRBJ1-2; 8 bases fit TRBD1. This CDR3 has 13 residues. Unmatched junction bases numbered 4, after V lost 3 bases and J lost 7 bases. Germline loops: CDR1 SNHLY, CDR2 FYNNEI. CDR3 region: CASSDRGPGGYTF. DNA of the CDR3: TGTGCCAGCAGTGACAGGGGGCCGGGTGGCTACACCTTC.

This sequence joins TRBV7-3 and TRBJ2-7, with 7 nucleotides matching TRBD2. The germline V gene has CDR1 SGHTA and CDR2 FQGTGA. Trimming at V came to 5 bases and at J to 5 bases, leaving 12 bases not matched to a gene. The CDR3 sequence is 15 residues long. The CDR3 DNA reads as TGTGCCAGCAGCAAAGGGCGGGAGAGTTCCCACGAGCAGTACTTC. It codes for CASSKGRESSHEQYF.